This T cell receptor (beta chain) comes out of a study of shared clonotypes between healthy human individuals. Profiled with immunoSEQ multiplex PCR; TCRdb holds only in-frame clones, not every one. The sample holds 450,000 to 600,000 clones, more than 65% seen once. This clone was picked up a small number of times. This CDR3 contains 15 residues. The J segment lost 0 bases and the V segment lost 5 bases, leaving 6 bases of the junction unmatched. CDR1 MNHEY and CDR2 SVGAGI come from the germline V gene. This TCR was sampled from a woman aged 40 to 55 in good health. Some clones in this sample may be carry-over from other donors' samples. The rearrangement links TRBV6-5 to TRBJ2-7; 8 bases fit TRBD1. Sample: PBMCs. The CDR3: CASSKGTGGSYEQYF. CDR3 DNA: TGTGCCAGCAGTAAAGGGACAGGAGGCTCCTACGAGCAGTACTTC.